These 20 T cell receptor beta chains came from one sample sequenced in a study of shared clonotypes between healthy human individuals. Here immunoSEQ multiplex PCR was the method, and the copy in TCRdb shows in-frame clones only, minus some. Of roughly 110,000 clones listed, about two thirds were seen once; the top ten hold approximately 25%. The sample was memory CD8+ T cells sorted from blood. Subset in this sample: CD45RO+ cells pooled with CCR7-negative TemRA cells. Source of these receptors: a woman under 40 in good health.

This clone turned up a few times. The chain carries TRBV7-2 and TRBJ2-7; a weak D match, TRBD1 (6 bases). Trimming removed 7 bases at V and 2 bases at J, with 12 bases between. This CDR3 contains 13 residues. Germline values: CDR1 SGHTA, CDR2 FQGNSA. CDR3 sequence: CASTYRQAYEQYF. The DNA for the CDR3 is TGTGCCAGCACGTATCGACAGGCCTACGAGCAGTACTTC.

The chain employs TRBV19 and TRBJ1-2; the match to TRBD1 covers 12 bases. The V and J ends lost 6 bases and 7 bases, in that order; junction bases with no gene match: 12. The CDR3 consists of 16 residues. Looked up from germline, CDR1 is LNHDA and CDR2 is SQIVND (reference sequence). The CDR3 region has the DNA TGTGCCAGTAGCCCCGGGACAGGGGGCGATATGTCTGGCTACACCTTC. Protein product: CASSPGTGGDMSGYTF.

The V call is TRBV1, the J call TRBJ2-3. TRBV1 is flagged as a pseudogene. CDR3 length: 13 residues. The CDR3: CTSSQDMADTQYF. Here the CDR3 DNA reads TGCACCAGCAGCCAAGATATGGCAGATACGCAGTATTTT.

Regarding this clone: Distinct nucleotide sequences in the sample also encode this CDR3. This chain links TRBV5-1 with TRBJ1-5, with D maybe TRBD1 (6 bases). The germline gives CDR1 SGHRS, CDR2 YFSETQ. The CDR3 sequence is 14 residues long. V lost 2 bases, J lost 6 bases, and 12 bases lay in between. CDR3 residues: CASSLEGGGQPQHF. CDR3 sequence (DNA): TGCGCCAGCAGCTTAGAGGGAGGGGGTCAGCCCCAGCATTTT.

This clone has a handful of counts. The chain recombines TRBV19 with TRBJ2-5; D perhaps matches TRBD2 (6 bases). TRBJ2-7 explains the end of the DNA better; the J call may be wrong. Germline assignment: CDR1 LNHDA and CDR2 SQIVND (reference sequence). There are 16 residues in the CDR3. CDR3 nucleotide sequence: TGTGCCAGTAGTATCTCCTTTGACGGGAGCAGATACGAGCAGTACTTC. This encodes CASSISFDGSRYEQYF.

This chain joins TRBV2 and TRBJ2-2, with 8 bases identical to TRBD2. V shed 3 bases and J 4 bases; nucleotides not matched to a gene: 7. The CDR3 sequence is 16 residues long. CDR1 is SNHLY and CDR2 is FYNNEI in the germline V gene. CDR3 region: CASSDKRELVTGELFF. Written as DNA, the CDR3 is TGTGCCAGCAGTGACAAGCGGGAGTTAGTCACCGGGGAGCTGTTTTTT.

This clone was seen many times. The chain has TRBV6-5 and TRBJ1-5; D not certain. V shed 5 bases and J shed 5 bases, with 13 bases lying between them. Germline CDR1 and CDR2: MNHEY and SVGAGI. The CDR3 consists of 14 residues. The CDR3 loop reads CASSLSTGYQPQHF. The CDR3 DNA reads TGTGCCAGCAGTCTTTCGACGGGATATCAGCCCCAGCATTTT.

This rearrangement joins TRBV6-4 to TRBJ2-3; 7 bases are shared with TRBD2. V lost 5 bases to trimming and J lost 4 bases; unmatched junction nucleotides: 12. Germline CDR1 MRHNA, CDR2 SNTAGT. This CDR3 is 16 amino acids long. The CDR3 loop reads CASSPSSGRGPDTQYF. The CDR3 DNA is TGTGCCAGCAGTCCCTCTAGCGGTCGAGGGCCAGATACGCAGTATTTT.

The chain joins TRBV29-1 to TRBJ2-5, with TRBD1 identical over 7 bases. Trimming took 6 bases from V and 5 from J; bases not matched to a gene: 12. The CDR3 runs to 14 residues. CDR1 is SQVTM, CDR2 ANQGSEA, per germline. CDR3 region: CSVDIDRVRETQYF. DNA of the CDR3: TGCAGCGTCGACATTGACAGGGTGAGGGAGACCCAGTACTTC. The variable domain in full, with the rest retrieved from reference TRBV29-1 and TRBJ2-5, is SAVISQKPSRDICQRGTSLTIQCQVDSQVTMMFWYRQQPGQSLTLIATANQGSEATYESGFVIDKFPISRPNLTFSTLTVSNMSPEDSSIYLCSVDIDRVRETQYFGPGTRLLVL.

This clone was observed once. This sequence joins TRBV6-1 and TRBJ2-7; 7 bases line up with TRBD1. CDR3 length: 15 residues. Trimming took 2 bases from V and 4 from J; bases not matched to a gene: 8. Germline CDR1 is MNHNS and CDR2 is SASEGT. The CDR3 DNA reads TGTGCCAGCAGTGAACTCGCCGGGACAGCGTACGAGCAGTACTTC. It translates to CASSELAGTAYEQYF.

V and J are TRBV13 and TRBJ2-5; the D call may be TRBD1 or TRBD2 (5 bases each). Germline assignment: CDR1 PRHDT and CDR2 FYEKMQ (reference sequence). The CDR3 is 14 residues long. With 5 bases removed from V and 2 bases from J, the gap between germline ends came to 12 bases. For the CDR3, the DNA is TGTGCCAGCAGCACGGGACCCAATCAAGAGACCCAGTACTTC. This sequence encodes CASSTGPNQETQYF.

The chain has TRBV28 and TRBJ1-1, with a tentative D call TRBD1 (6 bases). The CDR3 loop spans 13 amino acids. V lost 5 bases and J lost 6, with 13 bases in between. Looked up from germline, CDR1 is MDHEN and CDR2 is SYDVKM. The CDR3 DNA follows: TGTGCCAGCAGTCCGTTACAGGGCCCTGAAGCTTTCTTT. It translates to CASSPLQGPEAFF.

The V gene is TRBV7-8, the J gene TRBJ2-7, with 8 bases aligning to TRBD2. J was trimmed by 3 bases and V by 5 bases; bases with no gene match: 12. The CDR3 totals 16 residues. Germline assignment: CDR1 SGHVS and CDR2 FQNEAQ. The DNA for the CDR3 is TGTGCCAGCAGCCTGATCGCGGGGGGCTGGAACTACGAGCAGTACTTC. Protein sequence: CASSLIAGGWNYEQYF.

In its sample, this clone was seen many times. The DNA of the CDR3 is TGTGCCAGCAGAACGGCTAGCGGGAGCTCCTACGAGCAGTACTTC. Amino acids: CASRTASGSSYEQYF. The J gene is TRBJ2-7, the V gene TRBV2; 10 positions agree with TRBD2. The germline V gene has CDR1 SNHLY and CDR2 FYNNEI. The trim removed 6 bases at V and 0 bases at J, leaving 5 bases unmatched. The CDR3 covers 15 residues. Full variable domain (outside the CDR3, taken from reference TRBV2 and TRBJ2-7): EPEVTQTPSHQVTQMGQEVILRCVPISNHLYFYWYRQILGQKVEFLVSFYNNEISEKSEIFDDQFSVERPDGSNFTLKIRSTKLEDSAMYFCASRTASGSSYEQYFGPGTRLTVT.

This chain links TRBV10-1 with TRBJ2-3, with D perhaps TRBD1 (6 bases). This CDR3 is built from 16 residues. The germline V and J ends were trimmed by 3 bases and 4 bases, with 17 bases remaining between them. CDR1 is WNHNN, CDR2 SYGVQD, per germline (reference sequence). Here the CDR3 reads CASSDFIQGPADTQYF. For the CDR3, the DNA is TGCGCCAGCAGTGATTTCATACAGGGTCCGGCAGATACGCAGTATTTT.

This chain connects TRBV7-9 to TRBJ1-4; D gene uncertain. V was shortened by 6 bases and J by 8 bases, with 7 bases between the two germline ends. Germline V gene data show CDR1 as SEHNR and CDR2 as FQNEAQ (reference sequence). The CDR3 contains 11 residues. This chain's CDR3 is CASRSGEKLFF. The CDR3 DNA follows: TGTGCCAGCAGGAGCGGGGAAAAACTGTTTTTT.

This chain joins TRBV12-2 and TRBJ1-1; the table assigns TRBD1, which was not confirmed against the DNA. TRBV12-2 is a listed pseudogene. The CDR3 has 15 amino acids. This CDR3 is CASRQGTGDNTEAFF. As DNA, the CDR3 is TGTGCAAGTCGCCAAGGGACAGGCGATAACACTGAAGCTTTCTTT.

This clone was seen ten or more times. The genes are TRBV2 and TRBJ1-1; D is perhaps TRBD1 (6 bases). Germline V gene lookup returns CDR1 SNHLY and CDR2 FYNNEI. The CDR3 totals 15 residues. V was shortened by 6 bases and J by 1 base, with 15 bases between the two germline ends. CDR3 residues: CASSEPGHKNTEAFF. The CDR3 bases are TGTGCCAGCAGCGAACCGGGACACAAGAACACTGAAGCTTTCTTT.

Notes on this clone: The same CDR3 also results from other DNA sequences found in this sample. This chain connects TRBV27 to TRBJ2-7; TRBD2 agrees at 7 bases. Trimming cost V 8 bases and J 2 bases; bases outside gene matches: 3. This CDR3 is 12 amino acids long. Germline CDR1 MNHEY, CDR2 SMNVEV (reference sequence). The CDR3 DNA is TGTGCCAGCGGGGGGGGGACCTACGAGCAGTACTTC. Protein product: CASGGGTYEQYF.

V usage is TRBV4-1 and J usage is TRBJ2-7; TRBD1 matches 9 bases. V lost 2 bases to trimming and J lost 2 bases; unmatched junction nucleotides: 4. The germline gives CDR1 MGHRA, CDR2 YSYEKL. The CDR3 has 15 amino acids. CDR3 sequence reads: CASSQIGTGPYEQYF. CDR3 sequence (DNA): TGCGCCAGCAGCCAAATTGGGACAGGGCCCTACGAGCAGTACTTC.